The 10 T cell receptor beta chains below all came from one sample that was sequenced in a study of Ad26.COV2.S vaccination and SARS-CoV-2 variants. Only in-frame clones appear in the TCRdb table, and some are missing; sequencing was by immunoSEQ multiplex PCR. Here the sample spans some 480,000 clones, around 88% being singletons. Treatment reported: over 15 received Ad26.COV2.S at low or high dose, single or two shots; 5 received placebo; per-sample allocation not given. Following the first vaccine or placebo injection, samples were taken on day 63. Sequenced material: peripheral blood, taken in a trial of Ad26.COV2.S vaccine versus placebo. The receptors derive from a person aged 18-65 years who received the Ad26.COV2.S COVID-19 vaccine or a placebo.

This chain connects TRBV29-1 to TRBJ2-1; the D gene could be TRBD1 or TRBD2 (5 bases each). With 0 bases removed from V and 7 bases from J, the gap between germline ends came to 13 bases. The CDR3 consists of 14 residues. The V gene's germline CDR1 is SQVTM and CDR2 ANQGSEA. CDR3 in DNA: TGCAGCGTTGAAGATTTGGGGGATGTAAATGAGCAGTTCTTC. It codes for CSVEDLGDVNEQFF.

This clone has a single count. The chain links TRBV13 to TRBJ2-1; the match to TRBD1 covers 12 bases. The CDR3 consists of 17 residues. CDR1 is PRHDT, CDR2 FYEKMQ, per germline (reference sequence). Losses at the gene ends were 4 bases for V and 6 bases for J; bases not matched to a gene: 10. This CDR3 is CASSYRTGTGGTNEQFF. The CDR3, as DNA: TGTGCCAGCAGCTACCGAACCGGGACAGGGGGCACCAATGAGCAGTTCTTC.

The genes are TRBV15 and TRBJ1-2; D call uncertain. The V and J ends lost 5 bases and 1 base respectively, with 14 bases between them. From germline, CDR1 is LNHNV and CDR2 YYDKDF (reference sequence). CDR3 length: 15 residues. In DNA form, the CDR3 reads TGTGCCACCAGCGCAATCCCAGGAGTTAACTATGGCTACACCTTC. Its translation: CATSAIPGVNYGYTF.

This clone came up a few times. The chain couples TRBV6-5 to TRBJ2-7; a possible D gene is TRBD2 (6 bases). The germline V gene encodes CDR1 MNHEY and CDR2 SVGAGI. The V gene lost 2 bases and the J gene lost 3 bases, with 14 bases spanning the gap. The length of the CDR3 is 15 residues. The CDR3 protein is CASSYAVRGIYEQYF. The CDR3 DNA reads as TGTGCCAGCAGTTACGCAGTGCGGGGAATCTACGAGCAGTACTTC.

This chain connects TRBV3-1 (or the pseudogene TRBV3-2) to TRBJ1-1; D gene uncertain. The V and J ends lost 4 bases and 5 bases respectively, with 17 bases between them. From germline, CDR1 is LGHDT and CDR2 YNNKEL (reference sequence). The CDR3 length is 15 residues. The CDR3 region is CASSPQWGGITEAFF. In DNA form, the CDR3 reads TGTGCCAGCAGCCCCCAATGGGGAGGGATAACTGAAGCTTTCTTT.

The V and J genes are TRBV3-1 (or the pseudogene TRBV3-2) and TRBJ2-1; 9 bases match TRBD2. Trimming removed 2 bases from V and 0 bases from J; junction bases left unmatched: 20. Germline values: CDR1 LGHDT, CDR2 YNNKEL (reference sequence). The CDR3 loop spans 22 amino acids. The CDR3: CASSQKRIGTSSYPSSYNEQFF. The CDR3 DNA sequence: TGTGCCAGCAGCCAAAAAAGGATAGGGACTAGCTCATACCCGAGCTCCTACAATGAGCAGTTCTTC.

V gene TRBV28 combines with J gene TRBJ2-1; D call uncertain. Germline V gene data show CDR1 as MDHEN and CDR2 as SYDVKM. Trimming took 5 bases from V and 8 from J, leaving 7 bases between them. CDR3 length equals 11 residues. CDR3 region: CASSQRYEQFF. The CDR3 region has the DNA TGTGCCAGCAGTCAACGGTATGAGCAGTTCTTC.

The chain recombines TRBV3-1 (or the pseudogene TRBV3-2) with TRBJ2-7, with D possibly being TRBD1 (5 bases). The length of the CDR3 is 14 residues. Germline-derived CDR1 and CDR2 are LGHDT and YNNKEL (reference sequence). The V gene lost 4 bases and the J gene lost 7 bases, with 17 bases spanning the gap. CDR3 sequence reads: CASSPLGRRREQYF. CDR3 nucleotide sequence: TGTGCCAGCAGCCCACTGGGGCGCCGTAGGGAGCAGTACTTC.

The chain uses TRBV5-4 and TRBJ2-3; D perhaps matches TRBD1 (6 bases). Trimming stripped 4 bases from V and 0 bases from J, with 15 bases between. The germline V gene encodes CDR1 SGHNT and CDR2 YYREEE (reference sequence). This CDR3 has 16 residues. CDR3: CASSKGTRRSTDTQYF. The CDR3 coding sequence is TGTGCCAGCAGCAAAGGGACACGAAGGAGCACAGATACGCAGTATTTT.

CDR3 DNA sequence: TGTGCCAGCAGCGTATCCGTGGGTTTCTACGAGCAGTACTTC. Its translation: CASSVSVGFYEQYF. This chain joins TRBV9 and TRBJ2-7, with no clear D. The CDR3 sequence is 14 residues long. Germline loops: CDR1 SGDLS, CDR2 YYNGEE. The ends were cut back, 1 base at V and 3 bases at J, with 11 bases in the middle.